One sample yielded the 7 T cell receptor beta chains listed below, sequenced in a study of blood T cell repertoires in COVID-19. The data were produced by immunoSEQ multiplex PCR, yet TCRdb's version contains in-frame clones alone and is incomplete. The sample shows around 180,000 clones, roughly 75% of them seen only once. Sequencing used peripheral blood. These receptors were taken from a man between 65 and 79 years old with active or convalescent COVID-19.

This clone was recorded once. This sequence joins TRBV7-2 and TRBJ2-1; 9 nucleotides match TRBD2. Germline-derived CDR1 and CDR2 are SGHTA and FQGNSA. The V segment lost 3 bases and the J segment 4 bases; nucleotides outside the gene matches: 1. The CDR3 contains 14 residues. Written as DNA, the CDR3 is TGTGCCAGCAGCTTGACTAGCGGATACAATGAGCAGTTCTTC. Protein sequence: CASSLTSGYNEQFF.

J is TRBJ2-5 and V is TRBV4-3; 7 positions agree with TRBD1. Looked up from germline, CDR1 is LGHNA and CDR2 is YSLEER. The CDR3 covers 17 residues. V was clipped by 1 base and J by 4 bases; unmatched bases: 12. CDR3 sequence reads: CASSQATSTGLGETQYF. Here the CDR3 DNA reads TGCGCCAGCAGCCAAGCTACCTCGACAGGGCTCGGAGAGACCCAGTACTTC.

The chain recombines TRBV29-1 with TRBJ1-2; D gene uncertain. Trimming stripped 7 bases from V and 5 bases from J, with 14 bases between. Germline CDR1 is SQVTM and CDR2 is ANQGSEA. The CDR3 extends over 12 amino acids. The CDR3 DNA sequence: TGCAGCGCCCCGACCACAGATTATGGCTACACCTTC. Translated: CSAPTTDYGYTF.

The chain recombines TRBV11-1 with TRBJ2-3, with 7 bases fitting TRBD2. The CDR3 length is 15 residues. V lost 5 bases, J lost 3 bases, and 8 bases stayed unmatched. The germline V gene has CDR1 SGHAT and CDR2 FQDESV (reference sequence). CDR3 DNA: TGTGCCAGCAGCCTAAGTCGGGGAGGGACAGATACGCAGTATTTT. This sequence encodes CASSLSRGGTDTQYF.

The chain combines TRBV5-1 with TRBJ1-1; no firm D call. V was pared by 4 bases and J by 7 bases, with 17 bases between. The CDR3 sequence is 14 residues long. Germline lookup yields CDR1 SGHRS and CDR2 YFSETQ. The CDR3 protein is CASSPNGPDNEAFF. CDR3 coding DNA: TGCGCCAGCAGCCCAAATGGCCCCGATAATGAAGCTTTCTTT.

This clone was observed a handful of times. This chain uses TRBV19 with TRBJ1-2; 9 bases line up with TRBD1. J gave up 7 bases and V 6 bases, and 9 bases lay outside the gene matches. The germline V gene encodes CDR1 LNHDA and CDR2 SQIVND (reference sequence). The CDR3 length is 14 residues. The CDR3 region has the DNA TGTGCCAGTAGGACCCTTACAGGGGGCCCTGGCTACACCTTC. Translating gives CASRTLTGGPGYTF.

The rearrangement links TRBV5-6 to TRBJ1-1; D gene unclear. V lost 1 base and J 5 bases, leaving 12 bases between the germline ends. From germline, CDR1 is SGHDT and CDR2 YYEEEE. The CDR3 runs to 14 residues. The CDR3 sequence is CASSLSIGLTEAFF. As DNA, the CDR3 is TGTGCCAGCAGCTTGTCAATTGGACTGACTGAAGCTTTCTTT.